Below, 22 T cell receptor beta chains from the same sample are listed, as sequenced in a study of CD8 T cells in Susac syndrome. The RNA input was roughly 0.45 to 1 ug, and it was reverse transcribed with random hexamers. In TCRdb, the immunoSEQ multiplex PCR reads were re-called with MiXCR into one record per CDR3 protein. The repertoire holds roughly 200,000 distinct CDR3 sequences, approximately 96% seen once, with around 0.15% in the top ten. Sequencing was done on a sample of CD8+ T cells from PBMCs. The receptors were sampled from a human donor with multiple sclerosis.

V and J are TRBV29-1 and TRBJ2-5; a possible D gene is TRBD1 (5 bases). The V end lost 7 bases, the J end lost 0 bases, and 21 bases lay between the germline ends. Germline CDR1 and CDR2: SQVTM and ANQGSEA. The CDR3 has 16 amino acids. CDR3 protein: CSGGLGDRQNQETQYF. The DNA for the CDR3 is TGCAGCGGGGGTTTAGGCGACCGACAGAACCAAGAGACCCAGTACTTC.

The rearrangement links TRBV2 to TRBJ1-2; 7 bases map to TRBD1. The CDR3 contains 13 residues. J was trimmed by 8 bases and V by 5 bases; bases with no gene match: 8. CDR1 and CDR2 from the germline V gene are SNHLY and FYNNEI. CDR3 sequence: CASSLAGGQGYTF. The CDR3 DNA reads as TGTGCCAGCAGTCTAGCAGGGGGTCAGGGCTACACCTTC.

This clonotype has just one count. The V and J genes are TRBV12-3 or TRBV12-4 and TRBJ2-7; D remains unclear. This CDR3 has 13 residues. V lost 1 base, J lost 3 bases, and 7 bases lay in between. CDR3 nucleotide sequence: TGTGCCAGCAGTTTAGTCTTGGGCTACGAGCAGTACTTC. Translation: CASSLVLGYEQYF.

This sequence joins TRBV28 and TRBJ2-1, with D maybe TRBD2 (6 bases). The germline CDR1 and CDR2 sequences are MDHEN and SYDVKM. Trimming removed 7 bases from V and 4 bases from J, with 17 bases in between. The CDR3 is 15 amino acids. The CDR3 is CASIRTSPDYNEQFF. CDR3 nucleotides: TGTGCCAGCATCCGAACTAGCCCCGATTACAATGAGCAGTTCTTC.

The V call is TRBV20-1, the J call TRBJ2-7, with 14 bases matching TRBD2. J lost 0 bases, V lost 3 bases, and 4 bases had no gene match. The germline V gene has CDR1 DFQATT and CDR2 SNEGSKA (reference sequence). This CDR3 is built from 16 residues. CDR3 nucleotides: TGCAGTGCTAGGGGGACTAGCGGGGGTACCTCCTACGAGCAGTACTTC. As protein: CSARGTSGGTSYEQYF.

The gene calls are TRBV7-8 and TRBJ2-5, with unresolved D. The CDR3 runs 14 residues. The V gene lost 2 bases and the J gene lost 2 bases, with 9 bases spanning the gap. The germline V gene has CDR1 SGHVS and CDR2 FQNEAQ. CDR3 region: CASSLWSSQETQYF. DNA of the CDR3: TGTGCCAGCAGCTTATGGTCTAGTCAAGAGACCCAGTACTTC.

This chain connects TRBV19 to TRBJ2-1; tentatively, D is TRBD2 (6 bases). Deletions cut 3 bases from V and 10 bases from J, with 19 bases between. CDR3 length: 15 residues. Germline CDR1 and CDR2: LNHDA and SQIVND (reference sequence). The CDR3 region is CASSIKRVDLAEQFF. For the CDR3, the DNA is TGTGCCAGTAGTATTAAGCGGGTCGACTTAGCGGAGCAGTTCTTC.

The chain has TRBV5-1 and TRBJ2-7; 8 bases are shared with TRBD1. There are 14 residues in the CDR3. The V segment lost 3 bases and the J segment 2 bases; nucleotides outside the gene matches: 4. In germline, CDR1 is SGHRS, CDR2 YFSETQ. CDR3 residues: CASSSPGQAYEQYF. The CDR3 DNA is TGCGCCAGCAGCTCGCCGGGACAGGCCTACGAGCAGTACTTC.

This clonotype appeared a single time. The rearrangement links TRBV27 to TRBJ2-1; D gene ambiguous. The V end was cut by 0 bases, the J end by 9 bases, with 6 bases between. CDR1 is MNHEY, CDR2 SMNVEV, per germline (reference sequence). The CDR3 length is 12 residues. The CDR3 sequence: CASSLSGIEQFF. The CDR3 DNA sequence: TGTGCCAGCAGTTTATCAGGAATTGAGCAGTTCTTC.

The J gene is TRBJ2-1, the V gene TRBV9; 10 nucleotides align to TRBD2. V was clipped by 3 bases and J by 5 bases; unmatched bases: 5. Germline CDR1 reads SGDLS; CDR2 reads YYNGEE. This CDR3 is 15 amino acids long. The CDR3 sequence: CASSEGTSAHNEQFF. CDR3 DNA: TGTGCCAGCAGCGAGGGGACTAGCGCCCACAATGAGCAGTTCTTC.

This chain links TRBV2 with TRBJ2-2; D not certain. The CDR3 sequence is 11 residues long. V lost 10 bases to trimming and J lost 3 bases, with 6 bases between them. CDR1 SNHLY and CDR2 FYNNEI come from the germline V gene. The CDR3 region is CAILYTGELFF. CDR3 nucleotide sequence: TGTGCCATCCTTTACACCGGGGAGCTGTTTTTT.

The rearrangement links TRBV14 to TRBJ2-7; TRBD2 matches at 7 bases. The trim removed 0 bases at V and 5 bases at J, leaving 7 bases unmatched. CDR1 and CDR2 (germline): SGHDN, FVKESK. The CDR3 covers 15 residues. The chain's CDR3 is CASSQDSRTRDEQYF. In nucleotides, the CDR3 is TGTGCCAGCAGCCAAGATAGCAGGACTAGAGACGAGCAGTACTTC.

CDR3 region: CASTPGRGDYEQYF. As DNA, the CDR3 is TGTGCCAGCACCCCAGGGCGGGGGGACTACGAGCAGTACTTC. The rearrangement links TRBV3-1 to TRBJ2-7; 8 bases fit TRBD2. Losses at the gene ends were 7 bases for V and 3 bases for J; bases not matched to a gene: 8. The V gene's germline CDR1 is LGHDT and CDR2 YNNKEL (reference sequence). The CDR3 runs 14 residues.

The V call is TRBV2, the J call TRBJ2-3; 10 bases are shared with TRBD1. V was clipped by 10 bases and J by 4 bases; unmatched bases: 11. The CDR3 runs 15 residues. The germline V gene encodes CDR1 SNHLY and CDR2 FYNNEI. CDR3 sequence (DNA): TGTGCCAACCACGCCGGGACAGGGGCTCCAGATACGCAGTATTTT. Translation: CANHAGTGAPDTQYF.

This chain connects TRBV14 to TRBJ2-7, with 8 bases fitting TRBD1. Germline-derived CDR1 and CDR2 are SGHDN and FVKESK. V lost 4 bases and J lost 6; bases outside the gene matches: 8. This CDR3 comprises 14 residues. CDR3 loop: CASSLTGTGSEQYF. The CDR3 DNA reads as TGTGCCAGCAGCCTAACCGGGACAGGCTCCGAGCAGTACTTC.

The rearrangement links TRBV15 to TRBJ2-1, with TRBD1 as a possible D gene (5 bases). Germline V gene sequence: CDR1 LNHNV, CDR2 YYDKDF (reference sequence). Trimming shortened V by 3 bases and J by 4 bases, and 16 bases separated the two germline ends. The CDR3 sequence is 16 residues long. CDR3 protein: CATSRERTTEYNEQFF. Written as DNA, the CDR3 is TGTGCCACCAGCAGGGAAAGGACGACAGAGTACAATGAGCAGTTCTTC.

V gene TRBV9 combines with J gene TRBJ2-3, with TRBD2 as a possible D gene (5 bases). Germline CDR1 SGDLS, CDR2 YYNGEE. The CDR3 is 16 amino acids. Trimming cost V 0 bases and J 4 bases, with 15 bases left between them. The CDR3 nucleotides are TGTGCCAGCAGCGTAGGGGTGGGAGCTCATCCAGATACGCAGTATTTT. This sequence encodes CASSVGVGAHPDTQYF. Together with reference TRBV9 and TRBJ2-3, the CDR3 gives the full variable domain: DSGVTQTPKHLITATGQRVTLRCSPRSGDLSVYWYQQSLDQGLQFLIQYYNGEERAKGNILERFSAQQFPDLHSELNLSSLELGDSALYFCASSVGVGAHPDTQYFGPGTRLTVL.

This chain uses TRBV19 with TRBJ2-1; the D gene could be TRBD1 or TRBD2 (5 bases each). Trimming removed 0 bases from V and 6 bases from J, with 18 bases in between. The CDR3 has 17 residues. CDR1 is LNHDA, CDR2 SQIVND, per germline (reference sequence). In DNA form, the CDR3 reads TGTGCCAGTAGTATAGACCGGGGACCGAATCCCGTCAATGAGCAGTTCTTC. Amino acid sequence: CASSIDRGPNPVNEQFF.

The rearrangement joins TRBV2 to TRBJ1-2; no definite D call. Trimming left V 3 bases short and J 7 bases short, with 12 bases between. The CDR3 loop spans 13 amino acids. Germline values: CDR1 SNHLY, CDR2 FYNNEI. CDR3 region: CASSEVVAGGYTF. CDR3 bases: TGTGCCAGCAGTGAGGTTGTAGCAGGTGGCTACACCTTC.

This clonotype has just one count. The chain joins TRBV5-6 to TRBJ2-1, with a possible D match to TRBD1 (5 bases). The germline gives CDR1 SGHDT, CDR2 YYEEEE. The CDR3 is 15 residues long. V dropped 0 bases and J dropped 6 bases, with 13 bases sitting between them. CDR3 region: CASSLAPAGPNEQFF. CDR3 nucleotide sequence: TGTGCCAGCAGCTTGGCCCCGGCAGGGCCCAATGAGCAGTTCTTC.

The rearrangement joins TRBV11-2 to TRBJ2-1; possible D gene TRBD2, 5 bases. The V gene's germline CDR1 is SGHAT and CDR2 FQNNGV. Trimming took 3 bases from V and 5 from J, leaving 14 bases between them. CDR3 length: 15 amino acids. CDR3 loop: CASSFLSPGNNEQFF. Here the CDR3 DNA reads TGTGCCAGCAGCTTCCTGTCACCGGGGAACAATGAGCAGTTCTTC. The full variable domain, rest sourced from reference TRBV11-2 and TRBJ2-1, is EAGVAQSPRYKIIEKRQSVAFWCNPISGHATLYWYQQILGQGPKLLIQFQNNGVVDDSQLPKDRFSAERLKGVDSTLKIQPAKLEDSAVYLCASSFLSPGNNEQFFGPGTRLTVL.

The genes are TRBV20-1 and TRBJ2-1; 10 positions match TRBD2. CDR1 and CDR2 (germline): DFQATT, SNEGSKA (reference sequence). The CDR3 covers 15 residues. Trimming at V came to 0 bases and at J to 6 bases, leaving 5 bases not matched to a gene. CDR3 sequence (DNA): TGCAGTGCTAGAGATGAGCGACTAGCGGGCAATGAGCAGTTCTTC. Amino acids: CSARDERLAGNEQFF.